The 28 T cell receptor beta chains below all came from one sample that was sequenced in a study of early T cells in non-severe SARS-CoV-2 infection (dated by TCRdb to the early 2020s). Library preparation used 5' RACE. The reads were generated on a NextSeq 500. TCRdb passed the public sequencing reads through fastp at Q25 and MiXCR, retaining productive beta sequences. Under each unique CDR3 protein, matching rows form one entry showing the most common genes and DNA. This sample holds some 77,000 distinct CDR3 sequences; 9% to 15% were observed only once. The ten most abundant clones make up around a sixth of the sample. The source was whole blood, collected at baseline. These receptors all come from an adult who was a healthcare worker with PCR-confirmed SARS-CoV-2 infection or an uninfected control (not recorded which). The donor label of this sample is uncertain.

The chain links TRBV2 to TRBJ2-5; 12 nucleotides align to TRBD2. After removal of 4 bases from V and 5 bases from J, the junction contained 5 bases not matched to a gene. The CDR3 consists of 15 residues. Germline CDR1 SNHLY, CDR2 FYNNEI. CDR3 in amino acids: CASSAPSGGAETQYF. The CDR3 DNA is TGTGCCAGCAGTGCGCCTAGCGGGGGGGCCGAGACCCAGTACTTC.

This clonotype was seen ten or more times. V gene TRBV7-2 combines with J gene TRBJ2-1, with D hard to call. CDR3 length: 13 amino acids. The V and J ends lost 0 bases and 12 bases respectively, with 12 bases between them. CDR1 and CDR2 from the germline V gene are SGHTA and FQGNSA. The CDR3 region is CASSLALTMLQFF. The DNA for the CDR3 is TGTGCCAGCAGCTTAGCCTTGACAATGTTGCAGTTCTTC.

This clonotype was counted only a few times. The chain joins TRBV7-2 to TRBJ1-4; 11 bases are a match to TRBD1. This CDR3 comprises 15 residues. The V gene end was trimmed by 5 bases and the J gene end by 7 bases; junction bases not matched to a gene: 6. The germline V gene has CDR1 SGHTA and CDR2 FQGNSA. DNA of the CDR3: TGTGCCAGCAGCCAAAGGACAGGGGGCTTTGAAAAACTGTTTTTT. It codes for CASSQRTGGFEKLFF.

V is TRBV7-6 and J is TRBJ1-1, with D perhaps matching TRBD1 (6 bases). Per germline, CDR1 SGHVS and CDR2 FNYEAQ. The CDR3 contains 13 residues. The V end was cut by 5 bases, the J end by 6 bases, with 13 bases between. This CDR3 is CASSPEGDPEAFF. The CDR3 DNA is TGTGCCAGCAGCCCCGAGGGGGATCCTGAAGCTTTCTTT.

This clonotype was seen only a few times. CDR3 coding DNA: TGTGCCAGCAGTTATCGACAGGGGGCCTACGAGCAGTACTTC. It yields the protein CASSYRQGAYEQYF. The chain links TRBV12-3 or TRBV12-4 to TRBJ2-7; 9 bases line up with TRBD1. V trimming: 4 bases; J trimming: 2 bases; junction bases outside the gene matches: 3. This CDR3 has 14 amino acids.

The chain couples TRBV12-3 or TRBV12-4 to TRBJ1-2; the D is unclear. The CDR3 is 12 residues long. Trimming shortened V by 5 bases and J by 4 bases, and 8 bases separated the two germline ends. CDR3 coding DNA: TGTGCCAGCAGTATAGGGATCTATGGCTACACCTTC. Protein product: CASSIGIYGYTF.

This clonotype showed up just a few times. The chain recombines TRBV29-1 with TRBJ2-1, with 11 bases fitting TRBD2. Germline values: CDR1 SQVTM, CDR2 ANQGSEA. The CDR3 length is 18 residues. With 8 bases clipped from V and 4 bases from J, the junction kept 19 bases outside the gene matches. The CDR3 coding sequence is TGCAGCCTAGAGACTACTAGCGGGGGCCACTTGGTGTACAATGAGCAGTTCTTC. Translated, it gives CSLETTSGGHLVYNEQFF.

The sample holds a few counts of this clonotype. The chain carries TRBV4-1 and TRBJ2-3, with 10 bases fitting TRBD2. V gave up 5 bases and J gave up 8 bases; unmatched junction bases: 13. CDR3 length: 16 amino acids. The germline gives CDR1 MGHRA, CDR2 YSYEKL. The CDR3 loop is CASSRTGTSEEGTQYF. The CDR3 DNA follows: TGCGCCAGCAGCAGGACAGGGACTAGCGAAGAGGGTACGCAGTATTTT.

This clonotype came up a few times. This rearrangement joins TRBV6-1 to TRBJ1-4; 9 bases are shared with TRBD1. V shed 7 bases, J shed 3 bases, and the junction held 6 bases outside the gene matches. CDR1 MNHNS and CDR2 SASEGT come from the germline V gene. There are 15 residues in the CDR3. The CDR3 DNA is TGTGCCAGCACGGGACAGGGTGCGGCTAATGAAAAACTGTTTTTT. Encoded protein: CASTGQGAANEKLFF.

This clonotype turned up a few times. The rearrangement joins TRBV5-1 to TRBJ2-5; maybe TRBD2 (7 bases). Germline V gene data show CDR1 as SGHRS and CDR2 as YFSETQ. V was cut by 6 bases and J by 2 bases, with 11 bases left in between. This CDR3 is built from 13 residues. The CDR3 loop is CASNRGAQETQYF. Here the CDR3 DNA reads TGCGCCAGCAACCGGGGGGCACAAGAGACCCAGTACTTC. The entire variable domain, with the rest obtained from reference TRBV5-1 and TRBJ2-5, is as follows: KAGVTQTPRYLIKTRGQQVTLSCSPISGHRSVSWYQQTPGQGLQFLFEYFSETQRNKGNFPGRFSGRQFSNSRSEMNVSTLELGDSALYLCASNRGAQETQYFGPGTRLLVL.

This chain joins TRBV20-1 and TRBJ1-3, with D tentatively TRBD1 (6 bases). CDR1 and CDR2 (germline): DFQATT, SNEGSKA (reference sequence). CDR3 length: 14 residues. V was pared by 6 bases and J by 0 bases, with 12 bases between. The CDR3 spells CSAADRPSGNTIYF. In nucleotides, the CDR3 is TGCAGTGCCGCAGACAGGCCCTCTGGAAACACCATATATTTT.

This clonotype was observed many times. CDR3 region: CAIQRQALSDEQFF. In DNA, the CDR3 is TGTGCCATACAAAGACAGGCATTATCCGATGAGCAGTTCTTC. The rearrangement uses TRBV27 and TRBJ2-1, with D possibly being TRBD1 (6 bases). V lost 10 bases to trimming and J lost 8 bases, with 21 bases between them. CDR1 MNHEY and CDR2 SMNVEV come from the germline V gene (reference sequence). The CDR3 length is 14 residues.

The sample holds many counts of this clonotype. This chain joins TRBV20-1 and TRBJ1-5, with 8 bases identical to TRBD1. Per germline, CDR1 DFQATT and CDR2 SNEGSKA (reference sequence). With V trimmed by 5 bases and J by 2 bases, 11 bases remained unmatched. The CDR3 runs to 16 residues. Here the CDR3 DNA reads TGCAGTGCTTCCCGACAGGGGAGAGGTGGCAATCAGCCCCAGCATTTT. Protein: CSASRQGRGGNQPQHF.

This clonotype turned up a few times. The V and J genes are TRBV15 and TRBJ1-4, with 10 bases fitting TRBD1. The V gene end was trimmed by 7 bases and the J gene end by 8 bases; junction bases not matched to a gene: 4. Germline loops: CDR1 LNHNV, CDR2 YYDKDF (reference sequence). The CDR3 extends over 13 amino acids. CDR3 bases: TGTGCCACCAATGCGGGACAGGGGGAAAAACTGTTTTTT. The encoded protein is CATNAGQGEKLFF. Full variable domain (rest looked up from reference TRBV15 and TRBJ1-4): DAMVIQNPRYQVTQFGKPVTLSCSQTLNHNVMYWYQQKSSQAPKLLFHYYDKDFNNEADTPDNFQSRRPNTSFCFLDIRSPGLGDTAMYLCATNAGQGEKLFFGSGTQLSVL.

This clonotype was counted only a few times. The gene calls are TRBV7-9 and TRBJ1-5, with D uncertain. The CDR3 length is 17 residues. Looked up from germline, CDR1 is SEHNR and CDR2 is FQNEAQ (reference sequence). Trimming shortened V by 3 bases and J by 1 base, and 16 bases separated the two germline ends. DNA of the CDR3: TGTGCCAGCAGCTTTGTGGGAGGAGGCCTGAGCAATCAGCCCCAGCATTTT. This encodes CASSFVGGGLSNQPQHF.

This clonotype has at least ten counts. The chain couples TRBV12-3 or TRBV12-4 to TRBJ2-1; 7 bases are a match to TRBD2. The CDR3 is made up of 12 amino acids. Trimming at V came to 7 bases and at J to 6 bases, leaving 3 bases not matched to a gene. The CDR3 loop is CASTRTSNEQFF. DNA for the CDR3: TGTGCCAGCACCAGGACTAGCAATGAGCAGTTCTTC.

The V call is TRBV20-1, the J call TRBJ1-1; 7 nucleotides line up with TRBD1. Trimming took 0 bases from V and 3 from J; bases not matched to a gene: 4. Germline CDR1 reads DFQATT; CDR2 reads SNEGSKA (reference sequence). CDR3 length: 14 residues. CDR3 in amino acids: CSARDRGMYTEAFF. The CDR3 DNA reads as TGCAGTGCTAGAGACAGGGGGATGTACACTGAAGCTTTCTTT.

Worth noting for this clonotype: The junction and the germline gene differ at one end; a read error may be behind it. The rearrangement links TRBV29-1 to TRBJ2-7; D possibly corresponds to TRBD1 (5 bases). The CDR3 is made up of 9 amino acids. Germline CDR1 SQVTM, CDR2 ANQGSEA. The CDR3 loop reads CSARKRRGF. CDR3 nucleotides: TGCAGCGCTCGGAAGAGAAGGGGTTTC.

In its sample, this clonotype was seen many times. The chain is built from TRBV24-1 and TRBJ2-7, with D tentatively TRBD1 (5 bases). Germline V gene data show CDR1 as KGHDR and CDR2 as SFDVKD. There are 14 residues in the CDR3. V was cut by 0 bases and J by 3 bases, with 8 bases left in between. The CDR3 sequence: CATSDLFRVYEQYF. The CDR3 DNA follows: TGTGCCACCAGTGATTTGTTCAGGGTCTACGAGCAGTACTTC.

The V call is TRBV12-5, the J call TRBJ2-7; maybe TRBD2 (6 bases). The V gene lost 6 bases and the J gene lost 2 bases, with 20 bases spanning the gap. This CDR3 region has 16 residues. In germline, CDR1 is LGHNT, CDR2 FRNRAP. CDR3 DNA: TGTGCTAGTGGGAAAGAACCGGGACTTGCTGCCTACGAGCAGTACTTC. Translation gives CASGKEPGLAAYEQYF.

This clonotype was observed many times. J is TRBJ2-1 and V is TRBV7-2, with 7 bases matching TRBD2. The V and J ends lost 1 base and 4 bases, in that order; junction bases with no gene match: 4. Germline lookup yields CDR1 SGHTA and CDR2 FQGNSA. This CDR3 contains 15 residues. CDR3 loop: CASSLDGGTYNEQFF. The CDR3 DNA reads TGTGCCAGCAGCTTAGACGGGGGGACTTACAATGAGCAGTTCTTC.

At least ten counts were recorded for this clonotype. The rearrangement links TRBV7-9 to TRBJ2-7; unclear D gene. The V end lost 5 bases, the J end lost 4 bases, and 12 bases lay between the germline ends. This CDR3 is 13 amino acids long. CDR1 and CDR2 from the germline V gene are SEHNR and FQNEAQ (reference sequence). CDR3 amino acids: CASSQWELYEQYF. CDR3 DNA sequence: TGTGCCAGCAGCCAATGGGAACTATACGAGCAGTACTTC.

This clonotype was detected many times. The chain is built from TRBV25-1 and TRBJ1-2; D is possibly TRBD1 (5 bases). Deletions cut 4 bases from V and 8 bases from J, with 14 bases between. CDR1 MGHDK and CDR2 SYGVNS come from the germline V gene. This CDR3 has 13 residues. CDR3 sequence (DNA): TGTGCCAGCAGTGCTCAGGGTGGCGGAGGCTACACCTTC. This codes for CASSAQGGGGYTF.

This clonotype was counted a few times. The V and J genes are TRBV11-3 and TRBJ2-5; D possibly corresponds to TRBD1 (6 bases). This CDR3 contains 12 residues. From germline, CDR1 is SGHNT and CDR2 YENEEA. Trimming removed 6 bases from V and 10 bases from J, with 15 bases in between. CDR3 sequence reads: CASSLTQGSQYF. DNA of the CDR3: TGTGCCAGCAGTCTGACACAGGGAAGCCAGTACTTC. Together with reference TRBV11-3 and TRBJ2-5, the CDR3 gives the full variable domain: EAGVVQSPRYKIIEKKQPVAFWCNPISGHNTLYWYLQNLGQGPELLIRYENEEAVDDSQLPKDRFSAERLKGVDSTLKIQPAELGDSAVYLCASSLTQGSQYFGPGTRLLVL.

This clonotype was counted only a few times. The V gene is TRBV3-1, the J gene TRBJ2-3; D might be TRBD1 or TRBD2, each matching 5 bases. Germline V gene lookup returns CDR1 LGHDT and CDR2 YNNKEL (reference sequence). CDR3 length: 14 amino acids. V was pared by 0 bases and J by 8 bases, with 12 bases between. CDR3 sequence (DNA): TGTGCCAGCAGCCAAGATGGGTGGGGGTCTACGCAGTATTTT. Amino acids: CASSQDGWGSTQYF.

This chain joins TRBV7-2 and TRBJ2-3; no reliable D call. CDR1 and CDR2 (germline): SGHTA, FQGNSA. The CDR3 has 12 residues. V was trimmed by 2 bases and J by 5 bases, leaving 5 bases between them. The CDR3 is CASSLYLDTQYF. In nucleotides, the CDR3 is TGTGCCAGCAGCTTATACCTAGATACGCAGTATTTT.

This clonotype was recorded at least ten times. The chain recombines TRBV6-2 or TRBV6-3 with TRBJ2-4, with 11 bases fitting TRBD1. The CDR3 is made up of 16 amino acids. CDR1 is MNHEY and CDR2 is SVGEGT in the germline V gene. V gave up 0 bases and J gave up 8 bases; unmatched junction bases: 6. This CDR3 reads CASSYSRGTGGDIQYF. The DNA for the CDR3 is TGTGCCAGCAGTTACTCCCGCGGGACAGGGGGTGACATTCAGTACTTC.

This clonotype appeared a few times. V and J are TRBV7-8 and TRBJ1-4; possible D gene TRBD1, 5 bases. Deletions cut 1 base from V and 5 bases from J, with 17 bases between. The CDR3 runs 17 residues. In germline, CDR1 is SGHVS, CDR2 FQNEAQ. The CDR3 loop is CASSLGTLQEGNEKLFF. The DNA for the CDR3 is TGTGCCAGCAGCTTAGGAACTTTACAGGAGGGGAATGAAAAACTGTTTTTT.